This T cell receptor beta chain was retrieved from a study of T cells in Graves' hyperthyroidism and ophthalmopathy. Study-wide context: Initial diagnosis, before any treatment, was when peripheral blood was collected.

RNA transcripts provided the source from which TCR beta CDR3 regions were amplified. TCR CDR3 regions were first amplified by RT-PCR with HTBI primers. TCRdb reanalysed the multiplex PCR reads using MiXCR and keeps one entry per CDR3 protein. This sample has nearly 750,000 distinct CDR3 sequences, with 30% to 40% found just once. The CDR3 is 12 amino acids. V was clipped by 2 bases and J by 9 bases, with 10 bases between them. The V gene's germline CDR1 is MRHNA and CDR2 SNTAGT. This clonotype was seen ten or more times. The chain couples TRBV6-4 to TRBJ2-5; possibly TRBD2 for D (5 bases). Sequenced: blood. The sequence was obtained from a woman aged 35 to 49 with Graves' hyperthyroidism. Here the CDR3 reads CASSDPSGAQYF. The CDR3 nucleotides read TGTGCCAGCAGTGACCCATCCGGGGCCCAGTACTTC.